This T cell receptor beta chain emerged from a study of graft-versus-host responses after intestinal transplantation. Study in general: Each transplant was multivisceral, liver-intestinal, or isolated intestinal. The study's findings and limits: GvH clones detected in recipient marrow included some appearing first in ileum or blood.

Sequencing used immunoSEQ multiplex PCR; TCRdb keeps in-frame clones, though not all of them. This table holds some 96,000 clones, approximately 84% found once. Of note for this clone: Its antigen is unidentified.

After removal of 7 bases from V and 10 bases from J, the junction contained 10 bases not matched to a gene. Germline CDR1 and CDR2: MGHDK and SYGVNS. This CDR3 contains 14 residues. The source was unstimulated CD4+ T cells sorted from spleen or lymph node cells, collected before transplant. The sequence was obtained from a human donor who was the organ donor for an intestinal transplant. V and J are TRBV25-1 and TRBJ2-1; 10 bases are shared with TRBD2. CDR3 sequence reads: CASTPGLAAREQFF. The CDR3 DNA is TGTGCCAGCACTCCTGGACTAGCGGCTAGGGAGCAGTTCTTC. Full variable domain (rest looked up from reference TRBV25-1 and TRBJ2-1): EADIYQTPRYLVIGTGKKITLECSQTMGHDKMYWYQQDPGMELHLIHYSYGVNSTEKGDLSSESTVSRIRTEHFPLTLESARPSHTSQYLCASTPGLAAREQFFGPGTRLTVL.